Listed below are T cell receptor beta chains from one sample, sequenced in a study of cytomegalovirus exposure and HLA in healthy donors. Assay: immunoSEQ multiplex PCR; the TCRdb copy retains only in-frame clones and omits some. Among approximately 110,000 clones, 80% to 85% were seen once, and the ten largest hold 22%. What was sequenced was PBMCs. The origin of the receptors is a man in his thirties or forties in good health and CMV-seropositive. Each CDR3 is given with its conserved first and last residue. D genes are given only for firm matches. Size values are once, few and many counts, or a class for expanded clones, and some rows have none.

v_call,cdr3_length,clone_size,j_call,d_call,cdr3_aa,cdr3_nt
TRBV13,16,NA,TRBJ1-1,NA,CASSYLLGGANTEAFF,TGTGCCAGCAGCTACCTTCTTGGTGGGGCCAACACTGAAGCTTTCTTT
TRBV18,14,NA,TRBJ1-1,NA,CASSPQGTGLGAFF,TGTGCCAGCTCACCCCAGGGTACAGGTTTAGGAGCTTTCTTT
TRBV11-2,14,few,TRBJ2-3,NA,CASSLDRITDTQYF,TGTGCCAGCAGCTTAGATAGAATAACAGATACGCAGTATTTT
TRBV11-3,14,NA,TRBJ2-4,NA,CASSPYEQENIQYF,TGTGCCAGCAGTCCATATGAGCAGGAAAACATTCAGTACTTC
TRBV29-1,14,NA,TRBJ2-1,NA,CSVVLNFSYNEQFF,TGCAGCGTTGTCTTAAACTTCTCCTACAATGAGCAGTTCTTC
TRBV9,18,NA,TRBJ2-6,NA,CASSPRQAIDSGANVLTF,TGTGCCAGCAGCCCCCGACAGGCAATTGACTCTGGGGCCAACGTCCTGACTTTC
TRBV5-5,11,NA,TRBJ1-2,NA,CASSGRGGYTF,TGTGCCAGCAGCGGCAGGGGTGGCTACACCTTC
TRBV28,19,NA,TRBJ2-1,TRBD2,CASSFPGLAGKSSYNEQFF,TGTGCCAGCAGTTTCCCGGGACTAGCGGGTAAAAGCTCCTACAATGAGCAGTTCTTC
TRBV6-6,15,NA,TRBJ1-5,NA,CASSYGPGGYQPQHF,TGTGCCAGCAGTTACGGACCGGGAGGGTATCAGCCCCAGCATTTT
TRBV19,16,NA,TRBJ1-5,TRBD1,CASSTVGQVSNQPQHF,TGTGCCAGTAGTACCGTAGGACAGGTCAGCAATCAGCCCCAGCATTTT
TRBV5-1,13,NA,TRBJ2-1,TRBD2,CASSLSLANEQFF,TGCGCCAGCAGCTTATCACTAGCGAATGAGCAGTTCTTC
TRBV4-1,16,once,TRBJ2-4,NA,CASSQMAGLAKNIQYF,TGCGCCAGCAGCCAGATGGCGGGACTAGCCAAAAACATTCAGTACTTC
TRBV19,16,NA,TRBJ1-4,NA,CASSRQGPATNEKLFF,TGTGCCAGTAGTAGGCAGGGGCCTGCAACTAATGAAAAACTGTTTTTT
TRBV4-2,14,NA,TRBJ1-1,TRBD1,CATARGMEHTEAFF,TGTGCCACCGCCAGGGGGATGGAGCACACTGAAGCTTTCTTT
TRBV28,19,NA,TRBJ2-2,NA,CASSYFKSEEGWNTGELFF,TGTGCCAGCTCATACTTTAAGTCGGAGGAGGGGTGGAACACCGGGGAGCTGTTTTTT
TRBV5-4,14,NA,TRBJ2-5,NA,CASRNPGGPETQYF,TGTGCCAGCAGGAACCCGGGGGGCCCGGAGACCCAGTACTTC
TRBV4-1,15,few,TRBJ1-1,TRBD1,CASSQDRQGSPEAFF,TGCGCCAGCAGCCAAGATCGACAGGGTAGCCCTGAAGCTTTCTTT
TRBV27,17,NA,TRBJ1-1,NA,CASSPRIGGATNTEAFF,TGTGCCAGCAGTCCCCGCATCGGGGGGGCTACTAACACTGAAGCTTTCTTT
TRBV30,19,NA,TRBJ1-6,NA,CAWSVRGPRGFSYNSPLHF,TGTGCCTGGAGTGTCCGAGGTCCGAGGGGGTTCTCCTATAATTCACCCCTCCACTTT
TRBV19,16,few,TRBJ2-5,TRBD2,CASSISGTSGEETQYF,TGTGCCAGTAGTATTTCCGGGACTAGCGGGGAAGAGACCCAGTACTTC
TRBV9,16,NA,TRBJ2-5,TRBD2,CASSVGTSGGLETQYF,TGTGCCAGCAGCGTAGGGACTAGCGGGGGGCTAGAGACCCAGTACTTC
TRBV18,16,NA,TRBJ1-5,NA,CASSPLGTMGNQPQHF,TGTGCCAGCTCACCGCTCGGGACAATGGGCAATCAGCCCCAGCATTTT
TRBV7-6,14,NA,TRBJ2-5,NA,CASSPTRPGETQYF,TGTGCCAGCAGCCCCACTAGGCCAGGTGAGACCCAGTACTTC
TRBV30,14,NA,TRBJ2-1,TRBD2,CAWQTSFSYNEQFF,TGTGCCTGGCAGACTAGCTTCTCCTACAATGAGCAGTTCTTC
TRBV12-2,17,few,TRBJ2-3,NA,CASRSLVLPTVTDTQYF,TGTGCAAGTCGCTCATTAGTCCTCCCCACAGTCACAGATACGCAGTATTTT
TRBV7-2,14,once,TRBJ1-2,TRBD1,CASSPSTGGWGYTF,TGTGCCAGCAGCCCATCAACAGGGGGTTGGGGCTACACCTTC
TRBV4-2,17,NA,TRBJ2-1,NA,CASSRDPPSATNDEQFF,TGTGCCAGCAGCCGCGACCCACCTAGCGCCACCAATGACGAGCAGTTCTTC
TRBV19,15,NA,TRBJ2-5,NA,CASSTNTGRWETQYF,TGTGCCAGTAGTACCAATACAGGGCGGTGGGAGACCCAGTACTTC
TRBV5-5,14,NA,TRBJ1-4,NA,CASSDPGGGEKLFF,TGTGCCAGCTCTGACCCGGGGGGCGGTGAAAAACTGTTTTTT
TRBV5-4,16,NA,TRBJ2-3,NA,CASSLGGGTETDTQYF,TGTGCCAGCAGCTTAGGGGGGGGGACGGAGACAGATACGCAGTATTTT
TRBV14,15,NA,TRBJ2-2,TRBD1,CASSRRQGDTGELFF,TGTGCCAGCAGCCGGAGACAGGGGGACACCGGGGAGCTGTTTTTT
TRBV6-1,16,NA,TRBJ2-2,TRBD1,CASSEVRDSYTGELFF,TGTGCCAGCAGTGAAGTAAGGGACAGCTACACCGGGGAGCTGTTTTTT
TRBV5-3,19,NA,TRBJ2-2,TRBD2,CARSFTSGRPTQNTGELFF,TGTGCCAGAAGCTTCACTAGCGGGAGGCCTACCCAAAACACCGGGGAGCTGTTTTTT
TRBV15,19,NA,TRBJ1-5,NA,CATSRDLGAYSTFNQPQHF,TGTGCCACCAGCAGAGATCTGGGGGCTTACAGCACTTTCAATCAGCCCCAGCATTTT
TRBV30,15,NA,TRBJ2-6,NA,CAWSVSGSGANVLTF,TGTGCCTGGAGTGTCTCGGGTTCTGGGGCCAACGTCCTGACTTTC
TRBV6-1,17,NA,TRBJ2-7,TRBD2,CASSGLAGGSSSYEQYF,TGTGCCAGCAGTGGACTAGCGGGGGGCTCCAGCTCCTACGAGCAGTACTTC
TRBV6-6,13,NA,TRBJ1-1,NA,CASRNLANTEAFF,TGTGCCAGCCGGAATTTAGCGAACACTGAAGCTTTCTTT
TRBV30,13,NA,TRBJ2-5,NA,CAWSVIPQETQYF,TGTGCCTGGAGTGTAATCCCACAAGAGACCCAGTACTTC
TRBV30,14,NA,TRBJ1-5,NA,CAWSVRGGNQPQHF,TGTGCCTGGAGTGTCCGGGGGGGCAATCAGCCCCAGCATTTT
TRBV28,13,NA,TRBJ2-5,NA,CASSRFSKETQYF,TGTGCCAGCAGCCGATTTAGCAAAGAGACCCAGTACTTC
TRBV10-3,13,NA,TRBJ1-1,NA,CAISAREEAEAFF,TGTGCCATCAGCGCCAGGGAAGAGGCTGAAGCTTTCTTT
TRBV27,16,NA,TRBJ1-3,NA,CASSLSAGAEENTIYF,TGTGCCAGCAGTTTATCGGCGGGGGCGGAAGAAAACACCATATATTTT